Only one count was recorded for the clone carrying this TCR beta chain. Its specificity is not known. Germline-derived CDR1 and CDR2 are SNHLY and FYNNEI. Trimming pared 7 bases from V and 4 bases from J, leaving 6 bases between. The CDR3 contains 11 residues. The data derive from a study of cytomegalovirus exposure and HLA in healthy donors. Study-level results: An observed cluster of highly shared sequence variants was recorded as a likely sequencing artifact.

The PCR had 60 Vbeta and 13 Jbeta primers. TCRdb's copy holds only in-frame clones and misses some; the assay was immunoSEQ multiplex PCR. The table lists 140,000 or so clones, about 74% of them singletons. The sample consisted of PBMCs. V and J are TRBV2 and TRBJ2-3; the D is unclear. This clonotype originated in a woman aged 40 to 50 in good health and CMV-seronegative. Here the CDR3 DNA reads TGTGCCAGCAATCGTGCAGATACGCAGTATTTT. Translated: CASNRADTQYF. Complete variable domain (other parts from reference TRBV2 and TRBJ2-3): EPEVTQTPSHQVTQMGQEVILRCVPISNHLYFYWYRQILGQKVEFLVSFYNNEISEKSEIFDDQFSVERPDGSNFTLKIRSTKLEDSAMYFCASNRADTQYFGPGTRLTVL.